The source of this TCR beta chain is a study of neurological immune-mediated disorders (dated by TCRdb to between 2017 and 2020). About the full investigation: Using UMI-based sequencing, the study compared peripheral blood TCR-beta repertoires from patients with HTLV-I-associated myelopathy (HAM/TSP), patients with multiple sclerosis, and healthy controls. The approximately 110 TCR-beta libraries included longitudinal samples, technical triplicates and paired sorted CD4+ and CD8+ T-cell subsets alongside PBMC samples. Longitudinal HAM/TSP and healthy donors had 3 time-points each (roughly 3-40 month intervals). The cohort included 60 to 75 subjects: approximately 14 with HAM/TSP, about 35 with multiple sclerosis, and around 20 healthy controls. Here is what the overall study found, with its caveats: Across subjects, expanded clones never shared an identical CDR3 amino acid sequence, which suggests that the TCR-beta repertoires in every group were private. The highest TCR clonal expansion was observed in HAM/TSP patients, whereas the lowest was observed in MS patients, even when compared with healthy controls.

A remark on this clonotype: It has no known antigen specificity. Base qualities are not at hand, and no much larger clone is one base apart.

cDNA was synthesized by template-switch 5'RACE using a primer with a 10-nucleotide random unique molecular identifier that tagged each TCR transcript. Every sequencing run yielded over 180 million TCR-beta sequences covering 15-18 subjects. The RNeasy kit was used for extraction of total RNA. Using the KAPA Real-time Library Amplification kit, TCR-beta VDJ regions were amplified with primers for the TCR constant region and the 5'RACE anchor. Sample indexes and Illumina adaptors were added in a first PCR, after which library yield was increased in a second PCR. After Ampure bead purification, the roughly 650 bp TCR product was size-selected on a 2% E-gel SizeSelection system. Before pooling, library quality was assessed on a Bioanalyzer, concentration was determined with Qubit, and library quantification was performed with the Kapa Library Quantification kit. An Illumina HiSeq 2500 sequenced the libraries paired-end 2 x 150 bp. To increase sequence diversity, roughly 24-30% phiX was spiked into each library pool. The authors' pipeline ran thus. Quality-filtered reads were processed with the UMI-based MiGEC pipeline, and over 90% of raw TCR sequences were removed by the MiGEC pipeline during error correction. VDJ genes were aligned to IMGT germline references, and clonotypes were defined by unique CDR3 amino acid sequence plus V-J genes. VDJtools evaluated clonal expansion, Shannon diversity and CDR3 relatedness (CalcPairwiseDistances, ClusterSamples); CLCbio workbench built phylogenetic trees. A clone was classed as expanded if it had 8 or more unique UMIs, a cutoff based on coefficient-of-variation modelling across technical triplicates. Through fastp at Q25 and MiXCR, TCRdb rebuilt clones from the public reads, retaining in-frame beta chains. One record per CDR3 amino acid sequence lists the most common genes and DNA. TCRdb assigned the V and J calls; the authors' analysis was not used. Within this sample are about 45,000 distinct CDR3 sequences, with approximately 15% of them counted one time only. About an eighth of the sample lies in the top ten.

The CDR3 covers 13 residues, taking in both the cysteine and the phenylalanine. Only the CDR3 part of the read is kept: 39 bases, read in frame from the first base. Trimming removed 4 bases from V and 4 bases from J, leaving 10 bases between the germline ends. CDR1 and CDR2 were assigned from the germline V gene as MDHEN and SYDVKM. The sample's time point label, in plain terms: longitudinal time-point 3. The healthy controls were volunteers from blood banks in Maryland, USA. Unsorted PBMC libraries were generated from 2 million PBMCs stored in RNAlater at -80 °C until RNA extraction. PBMCs were separated from peripheral blood using Ficoll-Hypaque density gradient centrifugation and then cryopreserved in liquid nitrogen.

The rearranged chain carries TRBV28 and TRBJ1-2; TRBD1 is perhaps the D gene, given 6 matching bases. The sequenced material came from PBMCs. The receptor comes from a man aged 30 to 45 in good health. The CDR3 sequence is CASSSRGTYGYTF. The sequence in DNA is TGTGCCAGCAGTTCCAGGGGAACCTATGGCTACACCTTC.